The 26 T cell receptor beta chains below all came from one sample that was sequenced in a study of identical twins. In TCRdb, the 5' RACE reads were re-called with MiXCR into one record per CDR3 protein. This sample has around 450,000 distinct CDR3 sequences, with 14% found just once. These data also formed part of another study, on yellow fever vaccine responses in identical twins.

Sequencing was performed on CD4+ T cells sorted from blood. These receptors originate from a woman under 30 in good health.

This chain connects TRBV6-1 to TRBJ1-5; D is perhaps TRBD1 (6 bases). This CDR3 spans 13 amino acids. The V end lost 6 bases, the J end lost 5 bases, and 11 bases lay between the germline ends. CDR1 MNHNS and CDR2 SASEGT come from the germline V gene. CDR3 nucleotides: TGTGCCAGCAGACGACAGGACGATCAGCCCCAGCATTTT. This sequence encodes CASRRQDDQPQHF.

The chain recombines TRBV7-2 with TRBJ2-5; 8 bases line up with TRBD2. The length of the CDR3 is 16 residues. CDR1 is SGHTA and CDR2 is FQGNSA in the germline V gene. The V segment lost 1 base and the J segment 2 bases; nucleotides outside the gene matches: 6. The CDR3 sequence is CASSLGSSGRQETQYF. In nucleotides, the CDR3 is TGTGCCAGCAGCTTAGGGTCCAGCGGGAGACAAGAGACCCAGTACTTC.

This clonotype was recorded a few times. This chain links TRBV21-1 with TRBJ2-1; the table's D call TRBD2 went unverified against the DNA. TRBV21-1 is labeled a pseudogene. CDR3 length: 18 residues. CDR3 sequence: CASSKGVRPSGSYNEQFF. For the CDR3, the DNA is TGTGCCAGCAGCAAAGGTGTACGGCCTAGCGGGTCCTACAATGAGCAGTTCTTC.

This clonotype has a handful of counts. This sequence joins TRBV7-8 and TRBJ2-3; D uncertain. The CDR3 loop spans 12 amino acids. CDR1 and CDR2 from the germline V gene are SGHVS and FQNEAQ. V shed 3 bases and J shed 5 bases, with 6 bases lying between them. The CDR3: CASSFNRDTQYF. The CDR3 coding sequence is TGTGCCAGCAGCTTCAATAGAGATACGCAGTATTTT.

V usage is TRBV7-2 and J usage is TRBJ2-2; possible D gene TRBD2, 5 bases. CDR1 SGHTA and CDR2 FQGNSA come from the germline V gene. V gave up 5 bases and J gave up 0 bases, with 10 bases separating them. The CDR3 contains 15 residues. The CDR3 here is CASSKGLSNTGELFF. CDR3 DNA sequence: TGTGCCAGCAGCAAAGGACTTTCGAACACCGGGGAGCTGTTTTTT.

V gene TRBV6-5 combines with J gene TRBJ2-7; D tentatively reads TRBD1 or TRBD2 (5 bases each). The CDR3 has 15 residues. Trimming pared 0 bases from V and 1 base from J, leaving 10 bases between. The germline gives CDR1 MNHEY, CDR2 SVGAGI. The CDR3 DNA reads as TGTGCCAGCAGTTACTCAGGGACGGTTTCCTACGAGCAGTACTTC. Its translation: CASSYSGTVSYEQYF.

The rearrangement joins TRBV10-3 to TRBJ1-6, with a tentative D call TRBD1 (5 bases). Trimming pared 5 bases from V and 7 bases from J, leaving 9 bases between. The CDR3 length is 13 residues. Germline V gene data show CDR1 as ENHRY and CDR2 as SYGVKD. The CDR3 sequence is CAISRGENSPLHF. DNA for the CDR3: TGTGCCATCAGTCGGGGGGAGAATTCACCCCTCCACTTT.

The V call is TRBV18, the J call TRBJ2-5; 8 bases match TRBD1. V lost 0 bases, J lost 1 base, and 7 bases stayed unmatched. Germline-derived CDR1 and CDR2 are KGHSH and LQKENI. This CDR3 is 17 amino acids long. DNA for the CDR3: TGTGCCAGCTCACCACCGGCAGGGGGCGTCCCCCAAGAGACCCAGTACTTC. Amino acids: CASSPPAGGVPQETQYF.

This clonotype was seen once. The V and J genes are TRBV6-5 and TRBJ2-7, with 10 bases fitting TRBD1. The CDR3 extends over 17 amino acids. With V trimmed by 2 bases and J by 0 bases, 7 bases remained unmatched. Germline lookup yields CDR1 MNHEY and CDR2 SVGAGI. CDR3 protein: CASSYRTGGESSYEQYF. The CDR3 region has the DNA TGTGCCAGCAGTTACAGGACAGGGGGAGAAAGCTCCTACGAGCAGTACTTC.

This clonotype has just a few counts. This rearrangement joins TRBV20-1 to TRBJ2-1, with no clear D. Between the trimmed V and J ends, which lost 5 bases and 7 bases, there was a span of 12 bases. Germline V gene lookup returns CDR1 DFQATT and CDR2 SNEGSKA (reference sequence). CDR3 length equals 12 residues. For the CDR3, the DNA is TGCAGTGCTGAAGGAAGGGTTAATGAGCAGTTCTTC. It translates to CSAEGRVNEQFF.

Ten or more counts support this clonotype. The chain joins TRBV5-1 to TRBJ2-2; D is unresolved. Per the germline V gene, CDR1 is SGHRS and CDR2 is YFSETQ. This CDR3 contains 14 residues. Trimming left V 7 bases short and J 4 bases short, with 14 bases between. The CDR3 region has the DNA TGCGCCAGCCGCCAAGAGGCCTCCACCGGGGAGCTGTTTTTT. It specifies CASRQEASTGELFF.

The chain couples TRBV29-1 to TRBJ2-3; D ambiguous. This CDR3 spans 14 amino acids. The V gene's germline CDR1 is SQVTM and CDR2 ANQGSEA. Trimming took 2 bases from V and 2 from J, leaving 11 bases between them. CDR3 in amino acids: CSVEFDNPTDTQYF. Written as DNA, the CDR3 is TGCAGCGTTGAATTTGACAATCCCACAGATACGCAGTATTTT.

V gene TRBV13 combines with J gene TRBJ2-3; D perhaps matches TRBD1 (5 bases). The germline V gene encodes CDR1 PRHDT and CDR2 FYEKMQ (reference sequence). The CDR3 is made up of 14 amino acids. Trimming stripped 5 bases from V and 1 base from J, with 10 bases between. In DNA, the CDR3 is TGTGCCAGCAGCGAACGCAGGGGCACAGATACGCAGTATTTT. This sequence encodes CASSERRGTDTQYF.

This rearrangement joins TRBV7-2 to TRBJ2-5; D is unresolved. Trimming removed 1 base from V and 4 bases from J, with 10 bases in between. CDR1 is SGHTA, CDR2 FQGNSA, per germline. This CDR3 has 14 amino acids. The CDR3 spells CASSLERWGETQYF. The CDR3 DNA sequence: TGTGCCAGCAGCTTAGAACGGTGGGGAGAGACCCAGTACTTC.

This clonotype was found a few times. V and J are TRBV9 and TRBJ2-5, with TRBD1 as a possible D gene (6 bases). Germline lookup yields CDR1 SGDLS and CDR2 YYNGEE. Trimming removed 3 bases at V and 1 base at J, with 7 bases between. The CDR3 runs to 13 residues. This CDR3 is CASSDRVQETQYF. The CDR3 nucleotides read TGTGCCAGCAGCGACAGGGTCCAAGAGACCCAGTACTTC.

This clonotype was seen a few times. The J gene is TRBJ2-1, the V gene TRBV6-2 or TRBV6-3; 8 positions match TRBD1. The CDR3 covers 14 residues. Germline V CDR1 and CDR2: MNHEY, SVGEGT. After removal of 5 bases from V and 7 bases from J, the junction contained 7 bases not matched to a gene. The CDR3 DNA is TGTGCCAGCAGTATTGGACAGGGTCGAAATGAGCAGTTCTTC. Its protein is CASSIGQGRNEQFF.

In its sample, this clonotype was seen a few times. The chain links TRBV20-1 to TRBJ1-2, with D unresolved. V lost 1 base, J lost 6 bases, and 18 bases lay in between. The CDR3 spans 15 residues. Germline CDR1 DFQATT, CDR2 SNEGSKA (reference sequence). The CDR3 DNA reads as TGCAGTGCTAGAGCTCCATGGGCGGTGGATGATGGCTACACCTTC. It specifies CSARAPWAVDDGYTF.

This clonotype was seen a handful of times. The chain combines TRBV7-3 with TRBJ2-5, with 8 bases matching TRBD2. Losses at the gene ends were 0 bases for V and 5 bases for J; bases not matched to a gene: 2. CDR3 length equals 14 residues. From germline, CDR1 is SGHTA and CDR2 FQGTGA. This CDR3 is CASSLTWTSETQYF. The DNA of the CDR3 is TGTGCCAGCAGCTTAACCTGGACTAGCGAGACCCAGTACTTC. Supplemented by reference TRBV7-3 and TRBJ2-5, the full variable domain reads GAGVSQTPSNKVTEKGKYVELRCDPISGHTALYWYRQSLGQGPEFLIYFQGTGAADDSGLPNDRFFAVRPEGSVSTLKIQRTERGDSAVYLCASSLTWTSETQYFGPGTRLLVL.

This clonotype was seen ten or more times. V gene TRBV6-1 combines with J gene TRBJ2-7; D is ambiguous. CDR3 size: 15 residues. V was shortened by 6 bases and J by 6 bases, with 21 bases between the two germline ends. The germline CDR1 and CDR2 sequences are MNHNS and SASEGT. This chain's CDR3 is CASRDAGPWMGEQYF. CDR3 sequence (DNA): TGTGCCAGCAGAGACGCCGGACCCTGGATGGGCGAGCAGTACTTC.

The genes are TRBV6-2 or TRBV6-3 and TRBJ2-2, with TRBD1 as a possible D gene (7 bases). Trimming cost V 8 bases and J 1 base, with 14 bases left between them. This CDR3 has 15 amino acids. Germline-derived CDR1 and CDR2 are MNHEY and SVGEGT. CDR3 nucleotides: TGTGCCAGCCGGGGGACAGCGCTGAACACCGGGGAGCTGTTTTTT. Protein sequence: CASRGTALNTGELFF.

This clonotype came up many times. This chain uses TRBV12-3 or TRBV12-4 with TRBJ1-1; D is undetermined. The V and J ends lost 6 bases and 1 base respectively, with 9 bases between them. The CDR3 covers 13 residues. The DNA for the CDR3 is TGTGCCAGCAGCACTCTTGGGAACACTGAAGCTTTCTTT. Residues: CASSTLGNTEAFF.

This clonotype was seen more than once but under ten times. The V gene is TRBV21-1, the J gene TRBJ2-7; TRBD2 is the table's D call, not checked against the DNA. TRBV21-1 is described as a pseudogene. The CDR3 has 13 amino acids. DNA for the CDR3: TGTGCCAGCAGCAAAGTATGGAGGCACGAGCAGTACTTC. This translates into CASSKVWRHEQYF.

This clonotype was observed at least ten times. The rearrangement links TRBV7-6 to TRBJ1-1; D not resolved. The CDR3 loop spans 13 amino acids. Between the trimmed V and J ends, which lost 0 bases and 3 bases, there was a span of 5 bases. The germline gives CDR1 SGHVS, CDR2 FNYEAQ. The CDR3 loop is CASSLAGYTEAFF. CDR3 DNA: TGTGCCAGCAGCTTAGCCGGGTACACTGAAGCTTTCTTT.

The chain employs TRBV6-1 and TRBJ2-3, with 8 bases lining up with TRBD1. The CDR3 spans 15 residues. With 6 bases clipped from V and 6 bases from J, the junction kept 11 bases outside the gene matches. Germline loops: CDR1 MNHNS, CDR2 SASEGT. The CDR3 nucleotides read TGTGCCAGCAGCCGCGGGACAGGCCGGGTTGATACGCAGTATTTT. Translating it yields CASSRGTGRVDTQYF.

This clonotype was observed a handful of times. The rearrangement joins TRBV4-1 to TRBJ2-5, with D perhaps given as TRBD1 or TRBD2 (6 bases each). The ends were cut back, 1 base at V and 5 bases at J, with 14 bases in the middle. Germline loops: CDR1 MGHRA, CDR2 YSYEKL. This CDR3 has 15 amino acids. CDR3 residues: CASSQGTAGLETQYF. The CDR3 DNA sequence: TGCGCCAGCAGCCAAGGGACAGCGGGTCTGGAGACCCAGTACTTC.

The chain is built from TRBV20-1 and TRBJ2-5; 10 positions agree with TRBD1. Germline loops: CDR1 DFQATT, CDR2 SNEGSKA (reference sequence). This CDR3 has 14 residues. The V and J ends lost 2 bases and 6 bases, in that order; junction bases with no gene match: 6. CDR3 in amino acids: CSARLTGGGKTQYF. The CDR3 DNA reads as TGCAGTGCTAGACTGACAGGGGGCGGGAAGACCCAGTACTTC.